These 22 T cell receptor beta chains share one sample of origin, sequenced in a study of cytomegalovirus exposure and HLA in healthy donors. PCR primers comprised 60 Vbeta and 13 Jbeta primers. The assay was immunoSEQ multiplex PCR, and TCRdb's table has in-frame clones only and misses some. Its listing shows some 130,000 clones. The sequencing input was PBMCs. Every receptor here comes from a woman in her thirties or forties in good health and CMV-seronegative.

The V and J genes are TRBV4-2 and TRBJ2-3; 11 nucleotides line up with TRBD2. This CDR3 contains 16 residues. CDR1 and CDR2 (germline): LGHNA, YNFKEQ. Trimming took 3 bases from V and 4 from J; bases not matched to a gene: 6. CDR3 amino acids: CASSQKTSGAPDTQYF. Written as DNA, the CDR3 is TGTGCCAGCAGCCAGAAGACTAGCGGGGCGCCAGATACGCAGTATTTT.

The CDR3 spells CASSQPGRKNIQYF. The CDR3 DNA reads TGTGCCAGCAGCCAACCGGGGAGAAAAAACATTCAGTACTTC. The genes are TRBV14 and TRBJ2-4, with D perhaps TRBD2 (5 bases). This CDR3 has 14 amino acids. V shed 2 bases and J shed 4 bases, with 9 bases lying between them. Per germline, CDR1 SGHDN and CDR2 FVKESK. Looking up the rest from reference TRBV14 and TRBJ2-4 gives the full variable domain: EAGVTQFPSHSVIEKGQTVTLRCDPISGHDNLYWYRRVMGKEIKFLLHFVKESKQDESGMPNNRFLAERTGGTYSTLKVQPAELEDSGVYFCASSQPGRKNIQYFGAGTRLSVL.

The CDR3 DNA follows: TGTGCCAGCAGCTTAGGGACAGGGCTGACCTCGCAGTACTTC. This translates into CASSLGTGLTSQYF. The chain carries TRBV11-1 and TRBJ2-7; 8 bases fit TRBD1. CDR3 length: 14 residues. Trimming took 1 base from V and 9 from J; bases not matched to a gene: 8. Per germline, CDR1 SGHAT and CDR2 FQDESV (reference sequence).

This chain joins TRBV28 and TRBJ1-1; no clear D gene. CDR3 length: 13 residues. From germline, CDR1 is MDHEN and CDR2 SYDVKM. V lost 2 bases, J lost 4 bases, and 8 bases lay in between. The CDR3 protein is CASSLPRRTEAFF. The CDR3 bases are TGTGCCAGCAGTTTACCCAGGCGCACTGAAGCTTTCTTT.

The chain uses TRBV7-6 and TRBJ2-1; TRBD2 might be the D (5 bases). Germline V gene data show CDR1 as SGHVS and CDR2 as FNYEAQ. V lost 6 bases to trimming and J lost 8 bases, with 20 bases between them. This CDR3 region has 15 residues. The CDR3, as DNA: TGTGCCAGCAGTTTACGAAGGAGTCCGCGGGATGAGCAGTTCTTC. It encodes CASSLRRSPRDEQFF. Supplemented by reference TRBV7-6 and TRBJ2-1, the full variable domain reads GAGVSQSPRYKVTKRGQDVALRCDPISGHVSLYWYRQALGQGPEFLTYFNYEAQQDKSGLPNDRFSAERPEGSISTLTIQRTEQRDSAMYRCASSLRRSPRDEQFFGPGTRLTVL.

CDR3 sequence reads: CASSSDRGINTGELFF. The CDR3 nucleotides are TGTGCCAGCTCATCGGACAGGGGAATCAACACCGGGGAGCTGTTTTTT. The chain uses TRBV18 and TRBJ2-2; 9 bases are shared with TRBD1. Germline V gene data show CDR1 as KGHSH and CDR2 as LQKENI. This CDR3 spans 16 amino acids. With 5 bases clipped from V and 2 bases from J, the junction kept 6 bases outside the gene matches. The entire variable domain, with the rest obtained from reference TRBV18 and TRBJ2-2, is as follows: NAGVMQNPRHLVRRRGQEARLRCSPMKGHSHVYWYRQLPEEGLKFMVYLQKENIIDESGMPKERFSAEFPKEGPSILRIQQVVRGDSAAYFCASSSDRGINTGELFFGEGSRLTVL.

The chain recombines TRBV27 with TRBJ1-5; TRBD1 agrees at 7 bases. The CDR3 sequence is 20 residues long. The V gene's germline CDR1 is MNHEY and CDR2 SMNVEV (reference sequence). Germline trimming cut 4 bases from V and 5 bases from J; bases unmatched to any gene: 23. CDR3 sequence (DNA): TGTGCCAGCAGTTCCGGGGGGGCGAGGACAGGAAGATTAGCTTATCAGCCCCAGCATTTT. Its protein product is CASSSGGARTGRLAYQPQHF.

V usage is TRBV5-1 and J usage is TRBJ2-1; the match to TRBD2 covers 8 bases. The germline V gene encodes CDR1 SGHRS and CDR2 YFSETQ. The CDR3 length is 14 residues. The J segment lost 9 bases and the V segment lost 2 bases, leaving 7 bases of the junction unmatched. The CDR3 reads CASSLSGGESEQFF. As DNA, the CDR3 is TGCGCCAGCAGCTTATCGGGGGGGGAATCTGAGCAGTTCTTC.

V gene TRBV6-6 combines with J gene TRBJ2-5; 8 nucleotides agree with TRBD1. The V segment lost 5 bases and the J segment 3 bases; nucleotides outside the gene matches: 5. The V gene's germline CDR1 is MNHNY and CDR2 SVGAGI (reference sequence). The CDR3 totals 14 residues. CDR3 bases: TGTGCCAGCAGTCCACACAGGGGGGAAGAGACCCAGTACTTC. Its protein product is CASSPHRGEETQYF.

This chain connects TRBV7-2 to TRBJ1-1, with 7 nucleotides matching TRBD1. This CDR3 has 14 residues. Germline V gene lookup returns CDR1 SGHTA and CDR2 FQGNSA. V dropped 3 bases and J dropped 4; count of bases not matched to a gene: 5. CDR3 sequence: CASSFSTGPTEAFF. The CDR3, as DNA: TGTGCCAGCAGCTTCTCGACAGGGCCCACTGAAGCTTTCTTT.

The rearrangement joins TRBV7-8 to TRBJ2-7; D might be TRBD1 (7 bases). CDR1 is SGHVS and CDR2 is FQNEAQ in the germline V gene. The CDR3 totals 16 residues. V lost 5 bases to trimming and J lost 4 bases, with 21 bases between them. The CDR3 DNA reads as TGTGCCAGCAGCCCCAGAGGACAGGCCGGGGGTTACGAGCAGTACTTC. This codes for CASSPRGQAGGYEQYF. Looking up the rest from reference TRBV7-8 and TRBJ2-7 gives the full variable domain: GAGVSQSPRYKVAKRGQDVALRCDPISGHVSLFWYQQALGQGPEFLTYFQNEAQLDKSGLPSDRFFAERPEGSVSTLKIQRTQQEDSAVYLCASSPRGQAGGYEQYFGPGTRLTVT.

The chain recombines TRBV5-1 with TRBJ2-6, with D perhaps matching TRBD2 (5 bases). Trimming shortened V by 3 bases and J by 4 bases, and 11 bases separated the two germline ends. Per the germline V gene, CDR1 is SGHRS and CDR2 is YFSETQ. The CDR3 runs 15 residues. The CDR3 DNA reads as TGCGCCAGCAGCTCCGGGGTCGCAGGGGCCAACGTCCTGACTTTC. Its protein product is CASSSGVAGANVLTF.

The gene calls are TRBV19 and TRBJ2-3, with 8 bases aligning to TRBD2. The V and J ends lost 3 bases and 6 bases, in that order; junction bases with no gene match: 8. Germline values: CDR1 LNHDA, CDR2 SQIVND (reference sequence). The CDR3 is 15 amino acids. CDR3 coding DNA: TGTGCCAGTAGTATTGAACGGGGGGGCGCCGATACGCAGTATTTT. This gives the protein CASSIERGGADTQYF.

The V gene is TRBV28, the J gene TRBJ2-7; weak D call: TRBD1 (6 bases). From germline, CDR1 is MDHEN and CDR2 SYDVKM. Trimming pared 9 bases from V and 0 bases from J, leaving 15 bases between. The CDR3 spans 14 residues. CDR3 in amino acids: CASSGTLSSYEQYV. CDR3 nucleotides: TGTGCCAGTTCCGGGACACTGAGCTCCTACGAGCAGTACGTC.

The chain employs TRBV19 and TRBJ1-5; unclear D gene. This CDR3 is 14 amino acids long. V was pared by 5 bases and J by 5 bases, with 13 bases between. Per the germline V gene, CDR1 is LNHDA and CDR2 is SQIVND (reference sequence). The CDR3 loop reads CASSRGIHDQPQHF. The DNA of the CDR3 is TGTGCCAGTAGTCGCGGGATCCATGATCAGCCCCAGCATTTT.

The chain recombines TRBV4-2 with TRBJ2-1, with D possibly matching TRBD2 (5 bases). The CDR3 loop spans 16 amino acids. Germline CDR1 is LGHNA and CDR2 is YNFKEQ. V was pared by 1 base and J by 2 bases, with 12 bases between. The CDR3 reads CASSQGLAYPYNEQFF. The CDR3 region has the DNA TGTGCCAGCAGCCAAGGGCTAGCCTACCCCTACAATGAGCAGTTCTTC.

The chain employs TRBV9 and TRBJ1-1; D is perhaps TRBD1 (5 bases). The CDR3 consists of 14 residues. Germline V CDR1 and CDR2: SGDLS, YYNGEE. V lost 4 bases to trimming and J lost 1 base, with 11 bases between them. This chain's CDR3 is CASSPQGQNTEAFF. The CDR3 DNA reads as TGTGCCAGCAGCCCCCAAGGACAGAACACTGAAGCTTTCTTT.

The chain couples TRBV5-1 to TRBJ1-3; 11 nucleotides align to TRBD1. The V segment lost 1 base and the J segment 7 bases; nucleotides outside the gene matches: 10. CDR3 size: 17 residues. Germline values: CDR1 SGHRS, CDR2 YFSETQ. CDR3 sequence (DNA): TGCGCCAGCAGCTTGACAACTACGGGACAGGGGGGGAACACCATATATTTT. It specifies CASSLTTTGQGGNTIYF.

V gene TRBV5-1 combines with J gene TRBJ2-2; 9 bases fit TRBD2. CDR3 length equals 17 residues. The germline gives CDR1 SGHRS, CDR2 YFSETQ. With V trimmed by 4 bases and J by 4 bases, 11 bases remained unmatched. Here the CDR3 DNA reads TGCGCCAGCAGCCACGGAGGTAGCGGGGGTGTCACCGGGGAGCTGTTTTTT. It encodes CASSHGGSGGVTGELFF. The complete variable domain, with remaining parts taken from reference TRBV5-1 and TRBJ2-2, reads KAGVTQTPRYLIKTRGQQVTLSCSPISGHRSVSWYQQTPGQGLQFLFEYFSETQRNKGNFPGRFSGRQFSNSRSEMNVSTLELGDSALYLCASSHGGSGGVTGELFFGEGSRLTVL.

This chain joins TRBV5-6 and TRBJ1-2; D unresolved. CDR1 and CDR2 from the germline V gene are SGHDT and YYEEEE. The length of the CDR3 is 14 residues. The V gene lost 0 bases and the J gene lost 0 bases, with 6 bases spanning the gap. The CDR3 DNA reads TGTGCCAGCAGCTTGGGGGCTACTAACTATGGCTACACCTTC. Translation gives CASSLGATNYGYTF. Full variable domain (missing parts from reference TRBV5-6 and TRBJ1-2): DAGVTQSPTHLIKTRGQQVTLRCSPKSGHDTVSWYQQALGQGPQFIFQYYEEEERQRGNFPDRFSGHQFPNYSSELNVNALLLGDSALYLCASSLGATNYGYTFGSGTRLTVV.

The CDR3 protein is CASSGSRGFATNEKLFF. The CDR3 nucleotides are TGTGCCAGCAGCGGAAGTAGGGGTTTTGCAACTAATGAAAAACTGTTTTTT. This chain connects TRBV5-4 to TRBJ1-4, with a weak D call TRBD1 (5 bases). The CDR3 sequence is 17 residues long. Germline loops: CDR1 SGHNT, CDR2 YYREEE (reference sequence). Trimming took off 4 bases at V and 0 bases at J, with 16 bases between the two ends.

The genes are TRBV7-3 and TRBJ2-7; D perhaps matches TRBD1 (5 bases). Germline lookup yields CDR1 SGHTA and CDR2 FQGTGA. V was clipped by 4 bases and J by 0 bases, with 13 bases between them. The CDR3 has 15 amino acids. The CDR3 protein is CASSSGHGFSYEQYF. For the CDR3, the DNA is TGTGCCAGCAGCTCAGGACACGGATTCTCCTACGAGCAGTACTTC.